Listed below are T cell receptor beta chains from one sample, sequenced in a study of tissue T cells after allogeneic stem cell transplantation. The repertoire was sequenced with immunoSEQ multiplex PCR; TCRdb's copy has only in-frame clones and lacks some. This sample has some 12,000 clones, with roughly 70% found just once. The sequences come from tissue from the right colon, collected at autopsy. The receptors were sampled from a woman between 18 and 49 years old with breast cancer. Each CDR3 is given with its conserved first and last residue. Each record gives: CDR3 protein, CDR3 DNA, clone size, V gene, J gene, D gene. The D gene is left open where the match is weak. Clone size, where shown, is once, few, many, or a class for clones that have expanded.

CDR3aa: CSVRKGSGGYTF; CDR3nt: TGCAGCGTTCGGAAGGGGAGTGGGGGCTACACCTTC; abundance: once; v_gene: TRBV29-1; j_gene: TRBJ1-2; d_gene: -
CDR3aa: CASSLNKVSYGYTF; CDR3nt: TGTGCCAGCAGCTTAAACAAAGTGAGCTATGGCTACACCTTC; abundance: -; v_gene: TRBV11-2; j_gene: TRBJ1-2; d_gene: -
CDR3aa: CASGGQNQPQHF; CDR3nt: TGTGCCAGCGGGGGGCAAAATCAGCCCCAGCATTTT; abundance: -; v_gene: TRBV9; j_gene: TRBJ1-5; d_gene: -
CDR3aa: CASTPGGGQPYNEQFF; CDR3nt: TGTGCCAGCACCCCGGGCGGTGGACAGCCTTACAATGAGCAGTTCTTC; abundance: -; v_gene: TRBV5-4; j_gene: TRBJ2-1; d_gene: -
CDR3aa: CASSHGRVRGNTIYF; CDR3nt: TGTGCCAGCAGCCACGGCAGGGTCAGGGGAAACACCATATATTTT; abundance: -; v_gene: TRBV14; j_gene: TRBJ1-3; d_gene: -
CDR3aa: CASSGDPNQPQHF; CDR3nt: TGTGCCAGCAGTGGCGATCCCAATCAGCCCCAGCATTTT; abundance: -; v_gene: TRBV6-2/TRBV6-3; j_gene: TRBJ1-5; d_gene: -
CDR3aa: CASSLVGRRYEQYF; CDR3nt: TGTGCCAGCAGCTTGGTGGGCCGTCGGTACGAGCAGTACTTC; abundance: -; v_gene: TRBV5-5; j_gene: TRBJ2-7; d_gene: -
CDR3aa: CSVEPGPIQETQYF; CDR3nt: TGCAGCGTTGAACCAGGGCCTATCCAAGAGACCCAGTACTTC; abundance: few; v_gene: TRBV29-1; j_gene: TRBJ2-5; d_gene: -
CDR3aa: CASSDRAGANVLTF; CDR3nt: TGTGCCAGCAGCGACAGGGCTGGGGCCAACGTCCTGACTTTC; abundance: -; v_gene: TRBV11-2; j_gene: TRBJ2-6; d_gene: TRBD1
CDR3aa: CASSYSARGTGYNSPLHF; CDR3nt: TGTGCCAGCAGTTACTCGGCGCGAGGGACGGGATATAATTCACCCCTCCACTTT; abundance: -; v_gene: TRBV6-2/TRBV6-3; j_gene: TRBJ1-6; d_gene: -
CDR3aa: CASSVALEGRTLYNEQFF; CDR3nt: TGTGCCAGCAGTGTCGCCCTGGAGGGTCGAACCCTCTACAATGAGCAGTTCTTC; abundance: -; v_gene: TRBV25-1; j_gene: TRBJ2-1; d_gene: -
CDR3aa: CASSETIQGYEQYF; CDR3nt: TGTGCCAGCAGTGAAACGATACAGGGCTACGAGCAGTACTTC; abundance: -; v_gene: TRBV6-1; j_gene: TRBJ2-7; d_gene: -
CDR3aa: CASSPQGGVEGNIQYF; CDR3nt: TGTGCCAGCAGCCCCCAGGGGGGGGTAGAGGGAAACATTCAGTACTTC; abundance: -; v_gene: TRBV4-2; j_gene: TRBJ2-4; d_gene: -
CDR3aa: CASSDLKGSYNDEQFF; CDR3nt: TGTGCCAGCAGTGACCTTAAGGGATCCTACAATGATGAGCAGTTCTTC; abundance: few; v_gene: TRBV25-1; j_gene: TRBJ2-1; d_gene: -
CDR3aa: CASSLTRDRGSGKLFF; CDR3nt: TGTGCCAGCAGCTTAACCCGGGACAGGGGATCAGGAAAACTGTTTTTT; abundance: -; v_gene: TRBV11-2; j_gene: TRBJ1-4; d_gene: TRBD1
CDR3aa: CASSGDLGGAQETQYF; CDR3nt: TGTGCCAGCAGTGGGGACTTAGGGGGGGCCCAAGAGACCCAGTACTTC; abundance: -; v_gene: TRBV28; j_gene: TRBJ2-5; d_gene: -
CDR3aa: CASSLILLGGSRYF; CDR3nt: TGTGCCAGCAGCTTAATTCTCCTGGGGGGTTCACGGTACTTC; abundance: -; v_gene: TRBV7-3; j_gene: TRBJ2-7; d_gene: -
CDR3aa: CASSLGRGGTEAFF; CDR3nt: TGTGCCAGCAGCCTGGGCCGGGGAGGAACTGAAGCTTTCTTT; abundance: few; v_gene: TRBV11-1; j_gene: TRBJ1-1; d_gene: -
CDR3aa: CASSKLVQETQYF; CDR3nt: TGTGCCAGTAGTAAACTAGTCCAAGAGACCCAGTACTTC; abundance: -; v_gene: TRBV19; j_gene: TRBJ2-5; d_gene: -
CDR3aa: CASSWRAGGETQYF; CDR3nt: TGTGCCAGCAGCTGGAGGGCAGGCGGAGAGACCCAGTACTTC; abundance: -; v_gene: TRBV11-2; j_gene: TRBJ2-5; d_gene: -
CDR3aa: CASSIDRWAIHYTF; CDR3nt: TGTGCCAGTAGTATAGATCGATGGGCCATTCACTACACCTTC; abundance: few; v_gene: TRBV19; j_gene: TRBJ1-2; d_gene: -
CDR3aa: CASSQVGTGYLPLHF; CDR3nt: TGTGCCAGCAGCCAAGTCGGGACAGGGTATCTCCCCCTCCACTTT; abundance: -; v_gene: TRBV14; j_gene: TRBJ1-6; d_gene: TRBD1
CDR3aa: CASSCPVSWYTDTQYF; CDR3nt: TGTGCCAGCAGTTGCCCTGTCTCGTGGTACACAGATACGCAGTATTTT; abundance: -; v_gene: TRBV6-7; j_gene: TRBJ2-3; d_gene: -
CDR3aa: CASGGQGYEKLFF; CDR3nt: TGTGCCAGCGGGGGACAGGGTTATGAAAAACTGTTTTTT; abundance: -; v_gene: TRBV7-9; j_gene: TRBJ1-4; d_gene: TRBD1
CDR3aa: CASSPQRTSGRTDTQYF; CDR3nt: TGTGCCAGCTCACCACAAAGAACTAGCGGGAGGACAGATACGCAGTATTTT; abundance: once; v_gene: TRBV18; j_gene: TRBJ2-3; d_gene: TRBD2
CDR3aa: CASYPLGGARTEAFF; CDR3nt: TGTGCCAGTTACCCACTCGGGGGGGCGCGCACTGAAGCTTTCTTT; abundance: few; v_gene: TRBV18; j_gene: TRBJ1-1; d_gene: -
CDR3aa: CAWVPETGETQYF; CDR3nt: TGTGCCTGGGTCCCGGAGACAGGCGAGACCCAGTACTTC; abundance: -; v_gene: TRBV30; j_gene: TRBJ2-5; d_gene: -
CDR3aa: CASSNATGNAEAFF; CDR3nt: TGTGCCAGCAGCAATGCGACAGGCAACGCTGAAGCTTTCTTT; abundance: once; v_gene: TRBV21-1; j_gene: TRBJ1-1; d_gene: -
CDR3aa: CASSLGSSGEDTQYF; CDR3nt: TGTGCCAGCAGCTTAGGATCGTCCGGGGAAGATACGCAGTATTTT; abundance: -; v_gene: TRBV7-9; j_gene: TRBJ2-3; d_gene: -
CDR3aa: CASSPAGESGELFF; CDR3nt: TGCGCCAGCAGTCCAGCGGGAGAATCGGGGGAGCTGTTTTTT; abundance: -; v_gene: TRBV5-1; j_gene: TRBJ2-2; d_gene: TRBD2
CDR3aa: CASSQVLDGMNTGELFF; CDR3nt: TGCGCCAGCAGCCAAGTTCTGGACGGGATGAACACCGGGGAGCTGTTTTTT; abundance: -; v_gene: TRBV4-1; j_gene: TRBJ2-2; d_gene: -
CDR3aa: CASRKAGGEFEQFF; CDR3nt: TGTGCCAGCCGGAAAGCGGGGGGGGAATTCGAGCAGTTCTTC; abundance: -; v_gene: TRBV7-2; j_gene: TRBJ2-1; d_gene: TRBD2
CDR3aa: CASSLNINEKLFF; CDR3nt: TGTGCCAGCAGCTTAAACATTAATGAAAAACTGTTTTTT; abundance: -; v_gene: TRBV7-9; j_gene: TRBJ1-4; d_gene: -
CDR3aa: CASSYDSGTGELFF; CDR3nt: TGTGCCAGCAGTTACGACAGCGGCACCGGGGAGCTGTTTTTT; abundance: -; v_gene: TRBV6-5; j_gene: TRBJ2-2; d_gene: -
CDR3aa: CASSLRGGTDTQYF; CDR3nt: TGTGCCAGCAGCTTGCGGGGGGGCACAGATACGCAGTATTTT; abundance: -; v_gene: TRBV13; j_gene: TRBJ2-3; d_gene: TRBD2
CDR3aa: CASSILWVFNGELFF; CDR3nt: TGTGCCAGCAGTATCCTTTGGGTTTTCAACGGGGAGCTGTTTTTT; abundance: few; v_gene: TRBV11-2; j_gene: TRBJ2-2; d_gene: -
CDR3aa: CASNLHHSAGGYTF; CDR3nt: TGTGCCAGCAATTTACACCACTCTGCCGGAGGCTACACCTTC; abundance: -; v_gene: TRBV6-5; j_gene: TRBJ1-2; d_gene: -
CDR3aa: CASSWQGGRNTEAFF; CDR3nt: TGTGCCAGTAGTTGGCAGGGGGGACGGAACACTGAAGCTTTCTTT; abundance: -; v_gene: TRBV19; j_gene: TRBJ1-1; d_gene: TRBD1
CDR3aa: CAWQITRDTQYF; CDR3nt: TGTGCCTGGCAGATCACCCGGGATACGCAGTATTTT; abundance: -; v_gene: TRBV30; j_gene: TRBJ2-3; d_gene: -
CDR3aa: CASSPSSYEQYF; CDR3nt: TGTGCCAGCAGCCCTTCCTCCTACGAGCAGTACTTC; abundance: -; v_gene: TRBV3-1/TRBV3-2; j_gene: TRBJ2-7; d_gene: -
CDR3aa: CAWSRLGPSSNYGYTF; CDR3nt: TGTGCCTGGAGTCGGTTGGGGCCCTCCTCTAACTATGGCTACACCTTC; abundance: few; v_gene: TRBV30; j_gene: TRBJ1-2; d_gene: -
CDR3aa: CSGLVREQFF; CDR3nt: TGCAGCGGATTAGTCAGGGAGCAGTTCTTC; abundance: -; v_gene: TRBV29-1; j_gene: TRBJ2-1; d_gene: -
CDR3aa: CASRAGGTEAFF; CDR3nt: TGTGCCAGCAGGGCAGGGGGAACTGAAGCTTTCTTT; abundance: -; v_gene: TRBV6-6; j_gene: TRBJ1-1; d_gene: TRBD1
CDR3aa: CATSDHRDQPQHF; CDR3nt: TGTGCCACCAGTGATCACAGGGATCAGCCCCAGCATTTT; abundance: few; v_gene: TRBV24-1; j_gene: TRBJ1-5; d_gene: -
CDR3aa: CASSLREQSYNEQFF; CDR3nt: TGTGCCAGCAGCTTACGGGAGCAGTCCTACAATGAGCAGTTCTTC; abundance: few; v_gene: TRBV7-8; j_gene: TRBJ2-1; d_gene: -
CDR3aa: CASSSLMGSSGANVLTF; CDR3nt: TGTGCCAGTAGCTCATTAATGGGTTCCTCTGGGGCCAACGTCCTGACTTTC; abundance: -; v_gene: TRBV19; j_gene: TRBJ2-6; d_gene: -
CDR3aa: CASSRTYEQYF; CDR3nt: TGTGCCAGCAGTCGAACCTACGAGCAGTACTTC; abundance: -; v_gene: TRBV7-9; j_gene: TRBJ2-7; d_gene: -
CDR3aa: CASSLDGGLAGRSETQYF; CDR3nt: TGCGCCAGCAGCTTGGACGGGGGACTAGCGGGACGTTCCGAGACCCAGTACTTC; abundance: medium-sized; v_gene: TRBV5-1; j_gene: TRBJ2-5; d_gene: TRBD2
CDR3aa: CASSWDTYEQYF; CDR3nt: TGTGCCAGCAGCTGGGACACCTACGAGCAGTACTTC; abundance: -; v_gene: TRBV11-2; j_gene: TRBJ2-7; d_gene: -
CDR3aa: CASSSLYEQYF; CDR3nt: TGTGCCAGCAGCTCACTCTACGAGCAGTACTTC; abundance: once; v_gene: TRBV5-4; j_gene: TRBJ2-7; d_gene: -
CDR3aa: CASSYIGGEQYF; CDR3nt: TGTGCCAGCAGTTACATCGGGGGCGAGCAGTACTTC; abundance: -; v_gene: TRBV6-5; j_gene: TRBJ2-7; d_gene: -
CDR3aa: CAWGETEETQYF; CDR3nt: TGTGCCTGGGGAGAGACAGAAGAGACCCAGTACTTC; abundance: -; v_gene: TRBV30; j_gene: TRBJ2-5; d_gene: -
CDR3aa: CASSQGRLAGFTQYF; CDR3nt: TGTGCCAGCAGCCAAGGGCGATTAGCGGGGTTTACGCAGTATTTT; abundance: -; v_gene: TRBV3-1/TRBV3-2; j_gene: TRBJ2-3; d_gene: TRBD2